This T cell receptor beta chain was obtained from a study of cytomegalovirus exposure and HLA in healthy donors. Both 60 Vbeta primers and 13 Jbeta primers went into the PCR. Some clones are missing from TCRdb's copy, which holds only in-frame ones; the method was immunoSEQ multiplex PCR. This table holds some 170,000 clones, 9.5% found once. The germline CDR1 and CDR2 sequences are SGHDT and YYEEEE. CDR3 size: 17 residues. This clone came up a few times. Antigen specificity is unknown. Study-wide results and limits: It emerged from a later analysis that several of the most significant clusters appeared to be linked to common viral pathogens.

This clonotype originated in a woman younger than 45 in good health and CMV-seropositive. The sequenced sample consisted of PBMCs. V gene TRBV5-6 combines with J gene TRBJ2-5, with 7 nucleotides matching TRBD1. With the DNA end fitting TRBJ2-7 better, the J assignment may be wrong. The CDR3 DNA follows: TGTGCCAGCAGCTTTTCAGCTATAACAGGGGACTCCTACGAGCAGTACTTC. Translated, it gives CASSFSAITGDSYEQYF.